A single TCR beta chain is shown here with its context. The table lists this clonotype with a few counts. This receptor's antigen is unknown. Per-nucleotide qualities are absent, and no much larger clonotype sits a single base away. Reading the label with the study, this specimen's treatment or condition is: live attenuated yellow fever vaccine strain. At each blood-draw timepoint, two biological replicates of bulk PBMCs were obtained. A standard Ficoll-Paque protocol was used to isolate PBMCs from peripheral blood. RNA was extracted with TriZol from bulk PBMCs, CD4 and CD8 fractions, and dextramer-positive and dextramer-negative fractions. This record comes from a study of T cells after yellow fever vaccination (dated by TCRdb to between 2018 and 2020). Regarding the research as a whole: Libraries from fractions with low cell numbers were prepared with the SMART-Seq v4 Ultra Low Input RNA kit. To follow T-cell clones before and after primary and booster YFV17D yellow fever vaccination, bulk TCR alpha and beta repertoires were sequenced over time. Two healthy male donors, one aged 18 to 29 and one aged 30 to 39 years, were included in the cohort. Bulk PBMC replicates and cell subsets were isolated from blood drawn at multiple timepoints before and after both primary and secondary immunization. What the research found in general, with its limitations: Computational filtering was required because FACS-sorted repertoires could contain abundant contaminating clonotypes from the bulk population. Only a couple of donors were included in the study, so the extent to which the findings can be generalized is limited. Compared with the primary T-cell response, the secondary T-cell response was faster but weaker, reaching its peak on day 5 rather than on day 15. After the booster, most of the clones that had expanded following primary vaccination were detected again (96% of CD4 and roughly 90% of CD8), which suggests that memory was broadly maintained. A small fraction of clonotypes showed up in both the CD4 and CD8 compartments, probably as a result of convergent recombination.

TCRdb lists the instrument as Illumina NovaSeq 6000. TCR cDNA was made using 5'RACE template switching, a step that added a universal primer site and unique molecular identifiers. cDNA synthesis was primed from both the TCR alpha and TCR beta constant segments. Two PCR steps were used to amplify libraries, with sample barcodes and sequencing adapters being added in the second step. Sequencing of libraries was done on Illumina HiSeq 2500 (2x100 bp) or NovaSeq (2x150 bp). The published analysis was carried out like this. MIGEC handled demultiplexing of reads and collapsing into UMI consensus sequences, while MiXCR performed V(D)J alignment. Using edgeR on replicate PBMC samples, clonotypes were called vaccine-responding if FDR was below 0.01 and the log2 fold change was above 5 up to day 15. Bulk clonotypes were assigned CD4 or CD8 identity according to which sequenced CD4 or CD8 repertoire held them at higher abundance. The public reads were run again by TCRdb, first through fastp at Q25 and then through MiXCR, and only productive beta chains were kept. Rows are unified per CDR3 protein, each entry keeping the most common DNA and genes. These V and J calls originate from TCRdb's pipeline instead of the authors' own analysis. Within this sample are around 310,000 distinct CDR3 sequences, with 3.5% to 4.5% of them counted one time only. Around 19% of the sample belongs to the ten largest clones.

The specimen comprised PBMCs, sampled 15 days after the yellow fever booster vaccination. The receptor comes from a young man who received the YFV17D yellow fever vaccine.

In nucleotide form, the sequence is TGCGCCAGCAGCCAGCTCGTCCAAGAGACCCAGTACTTC. Its coded protein is CASSQLVQETQYF. The chain is encoded by TRBV5-1 joined to TRBJ2-5, with no reliable assignment of the D segment. The CDR1 and CDR2 encoded by the germline V gene are SGHRS and YFSETQ. The CDR3 goes from the cysteine to the phenylalanine over 13 residues. Only the CDR3 portion is preserved as DNA: 39 bases, with reading frame beginning at the first base. V is clipped by 4 bases and J by 1 base, and the sequence between their germline boundaries is 8 bases long.